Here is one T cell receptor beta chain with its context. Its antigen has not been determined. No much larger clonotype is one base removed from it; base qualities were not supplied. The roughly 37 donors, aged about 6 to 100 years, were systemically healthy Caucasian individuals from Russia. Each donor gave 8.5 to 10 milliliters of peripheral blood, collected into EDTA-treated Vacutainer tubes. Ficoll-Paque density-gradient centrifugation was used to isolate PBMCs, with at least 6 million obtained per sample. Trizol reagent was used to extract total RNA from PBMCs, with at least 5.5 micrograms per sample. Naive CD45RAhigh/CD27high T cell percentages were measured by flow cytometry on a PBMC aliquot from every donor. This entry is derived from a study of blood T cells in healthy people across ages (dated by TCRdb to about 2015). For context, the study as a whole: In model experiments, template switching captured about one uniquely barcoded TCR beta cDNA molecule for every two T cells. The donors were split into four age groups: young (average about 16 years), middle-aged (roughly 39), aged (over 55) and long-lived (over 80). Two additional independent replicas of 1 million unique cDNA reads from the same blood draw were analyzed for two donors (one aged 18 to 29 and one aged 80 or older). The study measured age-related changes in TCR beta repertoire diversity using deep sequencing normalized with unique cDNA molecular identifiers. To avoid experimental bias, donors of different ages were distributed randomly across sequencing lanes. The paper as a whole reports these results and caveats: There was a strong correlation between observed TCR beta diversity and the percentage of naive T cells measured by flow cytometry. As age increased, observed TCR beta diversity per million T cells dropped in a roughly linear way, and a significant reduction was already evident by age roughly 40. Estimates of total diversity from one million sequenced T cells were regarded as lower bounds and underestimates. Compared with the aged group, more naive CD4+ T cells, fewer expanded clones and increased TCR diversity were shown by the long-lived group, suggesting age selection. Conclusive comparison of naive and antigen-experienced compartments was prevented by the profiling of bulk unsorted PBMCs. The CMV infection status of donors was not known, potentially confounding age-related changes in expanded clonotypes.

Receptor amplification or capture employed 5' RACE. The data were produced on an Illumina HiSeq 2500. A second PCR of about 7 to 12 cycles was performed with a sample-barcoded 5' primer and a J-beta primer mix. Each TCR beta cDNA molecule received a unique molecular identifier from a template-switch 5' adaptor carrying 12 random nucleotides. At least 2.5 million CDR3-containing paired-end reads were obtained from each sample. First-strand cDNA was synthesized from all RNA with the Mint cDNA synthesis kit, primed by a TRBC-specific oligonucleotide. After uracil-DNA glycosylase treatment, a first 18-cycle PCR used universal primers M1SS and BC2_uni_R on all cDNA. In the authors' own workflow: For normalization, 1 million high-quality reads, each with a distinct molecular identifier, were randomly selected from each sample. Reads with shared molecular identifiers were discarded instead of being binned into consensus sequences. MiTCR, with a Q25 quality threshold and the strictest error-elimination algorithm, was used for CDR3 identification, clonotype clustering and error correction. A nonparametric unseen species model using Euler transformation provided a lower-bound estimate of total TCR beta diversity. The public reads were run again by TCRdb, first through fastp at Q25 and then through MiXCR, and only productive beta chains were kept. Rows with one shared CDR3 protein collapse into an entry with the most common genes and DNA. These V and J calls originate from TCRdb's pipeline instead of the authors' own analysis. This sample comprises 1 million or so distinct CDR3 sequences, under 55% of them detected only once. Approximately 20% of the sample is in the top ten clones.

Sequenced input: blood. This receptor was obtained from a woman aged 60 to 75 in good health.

The DNA sequence is given as TGTGCCAGCAGCCGCGAACCCAGATCGGACGGCCTACTAGCGGGATTCACAGATACGCAGTATTTT. Translated, this is CASSREPRSDGLLAGFTDTQYF. The chain is encoded by TRBV4-2 joined to TRBJ2-3, and TRBD2 matches 10 of the central bases. Trimming leaves V shorter by 4 bases and J shorter by 2 bases, with the junction holding 24 bases beyond the gene matches. The CDR3, cysteine through phenylalanine, is 22 amino acids long. Solely the CDR3 DNA is kept, with 66 bases framed from the first base. The CDR1 and CDR2 encoded by the germline V gene are LGHNA and YNFKEQ.